This T cell receptor beta chain was sequenced in a study of identical twins (dated by TCRdb to the mid-2010s). Regarding the complete study: The study deep-sequenced TCR alpha and beta repertoires from monozygotic twins, unrelated adults of various ages and cord blood to test whether fetal clonotypes persist. To rule out contamination, the twin experiments were replicated at different times with different library preparation protocols.

Broad study findings and their caveats: Abundant cord blood beta clonotypes carried fewer insertions; young adult naive repertoires showed a weaker similar trend, while memory repertoires showed none. In monozygotic twins, recombination models systematically underestimated out-of-frame TCR alpha sharing, but the models matched the sharing seen between unrelated individuals. Invariant T cells such as MAIT and iNKT could partly confound zero-insertion analyses, though diverse VJ usage argued against this for most clonotypes. Conclusions relied on cross-sectional statistical analysis, since the same donors could not be followed over many years. Excess twin sharing in beta out-of-frame sequences was weaker because fewer shared sequences lowered the signal-to-noise ratio. Out-of-frame TCR alpha sequences shared between twins showed an excess of low generation-probability sequences compared with coincidental sharing between unrelated individuals.

V is cut by 0 bases and J by 3 bases, and the space between the germline ends is 5 bases. CDR1 and CDR2 (LNHNV, YYDKDF) derive from the germline V gene (reference sequence). The CDR3 covers 13 residues, taking in both the cysteine and the phenylalanine. Just the 39-base CDR3 DNA is kept, in frame starting at base 1. Concerning this clonotype itself: The antigen this receptor binds is unknown. Nothing much larger sits one base from this clone, and base qualities are not available.

The method was 5' RACE. The sample was run on an Illumina HiSeq 2000. A universal primer binding site was added through template switching, and the final cDNA carried a unique molecular identifier so that TCR cDNA molecules could be counted accurately. Specific primers in the conserved constant-segment region were used to synthesize first-strand cDNA for the TCR alpha and beta chains. To control for contamination, every cDNA library carried two barcodes: a SMART-Mk sample barcode plus Illumina barcodes. TruSeq adapter sequences along with Illumina sample barcodes were introduced in two successive PCR steps. The TCR alpha and beta cDNA libraries were sequenced on the Illumina HiSeq platform using custom primers. The published analysis was carried out like this. Unique molecular identifiers were extracted from raw reads with MiGEC, and CDR3 positions were determined with MiXCR. Recombination models were inferred per individual with the repgenHMM and IGoR tools using an EM algorithm. Shared clonotypes were analyzed with the tcR package in R, and sharing was normalized by the product of cloneset sizes. Out-of-frame nonproductive sequences were analyzed to study raw recombination free of thymic and clonal selection effects. TCRdb applied fastp at Q25 and MiXCR to the public reads, then kept only in-frame beta chains. Records with the same CDR3 protein are collapsed into one entry carrying the most frequent genes and DNA. The V and J calls and clone size are TCRdb's, not the authors'. The sample data list about 530,000 distinct CDR3 sequences, and nearly 15% of these were observed just once. The ten top clones hold roughly 0.4% of the sample.

All donors were healthy Caucasians. The twin cohort comprised three pairs of female monozygotic twins, all aged about 18 to 30 years. CD4+ and CD8+ T cell populations were isolated with positive isolation kits from Invitrogen. These same records also appear under a second study, on yellow fever vaccine responses in identical twins. The second source states: According to the authors, the vaccine-induced T cell response in identical twins seemed to be partly convergent and partly specific to each individual. In the study, vaccine-responding T cell clones were precisely tracked in identical twins.

The sequenced sample was CD4+ T cells sorted from blood. Here the chain combines TRBV15 and TRBJ1-2; no D segment can be confidently identified. This TCR derives from a woman younger than 35 in good health. In nucleotide form, the sequence is TGTGCCACCAGCAGAGATCACGACTATGGCTACACCTTC. Protein translation: CATSRDHDYGYTF.